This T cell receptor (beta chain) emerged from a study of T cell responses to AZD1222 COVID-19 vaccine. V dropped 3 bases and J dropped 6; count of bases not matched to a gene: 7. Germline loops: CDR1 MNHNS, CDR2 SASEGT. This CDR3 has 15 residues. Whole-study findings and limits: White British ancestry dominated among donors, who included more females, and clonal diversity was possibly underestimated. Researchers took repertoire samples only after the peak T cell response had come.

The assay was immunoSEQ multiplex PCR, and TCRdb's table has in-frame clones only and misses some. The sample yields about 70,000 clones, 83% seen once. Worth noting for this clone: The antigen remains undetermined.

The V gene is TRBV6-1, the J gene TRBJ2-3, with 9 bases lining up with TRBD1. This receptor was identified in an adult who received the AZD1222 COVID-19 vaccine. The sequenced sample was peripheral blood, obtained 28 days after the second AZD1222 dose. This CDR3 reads CASSEDRGSPDTQYF. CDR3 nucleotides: TGTGCCAGCAGTGAGGACAGGGGTAGTCCTGATACGCAGTATTTT.